This passage covers 10 T cell receptor beta chains from one sample sequenced in a study of metastatic and nonmetastatic thyroid tumors. TCRdb re-called the PCR reads via MiXCR. Of some 19,000 clones in the sample, roughly 36% are singletons; the top ten hold 15% to 20%. No treatment had been given to any patient before thyroid surgery. Sequenced input: tumor tissue. These receptors were taken from a female donor with papillary thyroid cancer or a benign thyroid nodule (not recorded which). Some clones in this sample may be carry-over from other donors' samples.

The chain is built from TRBV5-1 and TRBJ2-7; D is perhaps TRBD2 (6 bases). The CDR3 sequence is 15 residues long. V was cut by 0 bases and J by 7 bases, with 17 bases left in between. The germline V gene encodes CDR1 SGHRS and CDR2 YFSETQ. CDR3 loop: CASSLASTRAGEQYF. CDR3 coding DNA: TGCGCCAGCAGCTTGGCGTCGACCCGGGCGGGGGAGCAGTACTTC. The variable domain in full, completed from reference TRBV5-1 and TRBJ2-7, reads KAGVTQTPRYLIKTRGQQVTLSCSPISGHRSVSWYQQTPGQGLQFLFEYFSETQRNKGNFPGRFSGRQFSNSRSEMNVSTLELGDSALYLCASSLASTRAGEQYFGPGTRLTVT.

This clone appeared many times. This specimen includes other DNA sequences encoding the same CDR3. The chain combines TRBV7-9 with TRBJ1-6; TRBD1 might be the D (6 bases). Germline assignment: CDR1 SEHNR and CDR2 FQNEAQ (reference sequence). V was cut by 5 bases and J by 11 bases, with 16 bases left in between. This CDR3 is built from 14 residues. The CDR3 reads CASSRGQFVAPLHF. CDR3 coding DNA: TGTGCCAGCAGCCGCGGACAGTTTGTCGCACCCCTCCACTTT. The entire variable domain, with the rest obtained from reference TRBV7-9 and TRBJ1-6, is as follows: DTGVSQNPRHKITKRGQNVTFRCDPISEHNRLYWYRQTLGQGPEFLTYFQNEAQLEKSRLLSDRFSAERPKGSFSTLEIQRTEQGDSAMYLCASSRGQFVAPLHFGNGTRLTVT.

This clone was counted a single time. V gene TRBV20-1 combines with J gene TRBJ2-3, with a tentative D call TRBD1 (6 bases). CDR3 length equals 15 residues. V was pared by 5 bases and J by 4 bases, with 19 bases between. Germline CDR1 reads DFQATT; CDR2 reads SNEGSKA (reference sequence). The CDR3 loop reads CSAPTPGARADTQYF. The CDR3 nucleotides read TGCAGTGCTCCTACTCCAGGGGCGAGGGCAGATACGCAGTATTTT.

This clone showed up just a few times. This chain connects TRBV9 to TRBJ2-7; unclear D gene. V lost 4 bases and J lost 6, with 8 bases in between. Per the germline V gene, CDR1 is SGDLS and CDR2 is YYNGEE. The CDR3 length is 11 residues. The CDR3 loop reads CASSTPIEQYF. The CDR3 DNA reads as TGTGCCAGCAGCACCCCCATCGAGCAGTACTTC.

This clone appeared a few times. The CDR3 DNA follows: TGTGCCACCAGTGACTCGCAGAGCCCGTCCGGCGAGCAGTACTTC. Protein: CATSDSQSPSGEQYF. The chain recombines TRBV24-1 with TRBJ2-7; D remains ambiguous. V was clipped by 4 bases and J by 6 bases, with 18 bases between them. The CDR3 is made up of 15 amino acids. Germline-derived CDR1 and CDR2 are KGHDR and SFDVKD.

The rearrangement links TRBV6-2 or TRBV6-3 to TRBJ2-7; 14 nucleotides align to TRBD2. CDR1 is MNHEY, CDR2 SVGEGT, per germline. V lost 5 bases to trimming and J lost 3 bases; unmatched junction nucleotides: 6. This CDR3 region has 16 residues. The CDR3 spells CASSGSGTSGSYEQYF. For the CDR3, the DNA is TGTGCCAGCAGTGGCTCCGGGACTAGCGGGAGCTACGAGCAGTACTTC.

The V gene is TRBV28, the J gene TRBJ2-5; tentative D call: TRBD2 (6 bases). The V gene's germline CDR1 is MDHEN and CDR2 SYDVKM. V lost 6 bases and J lost 5, with 13 bases in between. The CDR3 is 13 residues long. This CDR3 is CASRINGGETQYF. CDR3 nucleotides: TGTGCCAGCAGAATCAATGGGGGGGAGACCCAGTACTTC.

On this clone itself: At one end, the junction sequence differs from germline, possibly due to a read error. CDR3 nucleotide sequence: TGTGCCAGCATTTACTCCGGGACAGTTGAGTCACCCCTCCACTTT. This sequence encodes CASIYSGTVESPLHF. V and J are TRBV6-5 and TRBJ1-6; 7 bases are a match to TRBD1. The length of the CDR3 is 15 residues. Germline V gene sequence: CDR1 MNHEY, CDR2 SVGAGI.

The V call is TRBV6-4, the J call TRBJ2-3; D remains ambiguous. Germline V CDR1 and CDR2: MRHNA, SNTAGT. V was shortened by 3 bases and J by 2 bases, with 12 bases between the two germline ends. CDR3 size: 15 residues. The CDR3 sequence: CASSEGRSDTDTQYF. CDR3 bases: TGTGCCAGCAGTGAAGGCAGGTCGGACACAGATACGCAGTATTTT.

This chain joins TRBV30 and TRBJ1-2; unclear D gene. Germline CDR1 and CDR2: GTSNPN and SVGIG (reference sequence). The CDR3 has 12 amino acids. V dropped 0 bases and J dropped 6 bases, with 8 bases sitting between them. The DNA for the CDR3 is TGTGCCTGGAGTGTACGTGGACATGGCTACACCTTC. Amino acid sequence: CAWSVRGHGYTF.